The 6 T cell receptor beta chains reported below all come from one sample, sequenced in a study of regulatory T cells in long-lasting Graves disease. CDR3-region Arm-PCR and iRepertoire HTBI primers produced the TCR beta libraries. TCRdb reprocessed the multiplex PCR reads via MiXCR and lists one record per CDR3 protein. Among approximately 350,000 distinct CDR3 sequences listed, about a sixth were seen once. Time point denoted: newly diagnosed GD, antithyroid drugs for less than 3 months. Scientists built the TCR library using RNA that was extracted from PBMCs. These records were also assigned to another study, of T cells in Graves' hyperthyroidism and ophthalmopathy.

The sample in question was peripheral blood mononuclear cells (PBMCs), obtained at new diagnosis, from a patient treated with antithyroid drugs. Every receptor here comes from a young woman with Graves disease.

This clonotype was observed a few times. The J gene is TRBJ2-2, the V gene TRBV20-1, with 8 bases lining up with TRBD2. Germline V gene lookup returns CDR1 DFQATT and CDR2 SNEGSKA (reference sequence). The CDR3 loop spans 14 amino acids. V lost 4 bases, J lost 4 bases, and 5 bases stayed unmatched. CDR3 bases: TGCAGTGCTATTTCTAGCGGGTCCACCGGGGAGCTGTTTTTT. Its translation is CSAISSGSTGELFF.

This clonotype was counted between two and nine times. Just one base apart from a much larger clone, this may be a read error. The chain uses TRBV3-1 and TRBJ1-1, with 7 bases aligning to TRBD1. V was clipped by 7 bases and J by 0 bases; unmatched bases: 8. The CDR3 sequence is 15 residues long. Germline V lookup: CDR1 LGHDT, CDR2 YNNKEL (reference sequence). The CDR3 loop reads CASNHRQGLNTEAFF. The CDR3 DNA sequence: TGTGCCAGCAACCATCGACAGGGACTGAACACTGAAGCTTTCTTT.

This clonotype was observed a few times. In DNA form, the CDR3 reads TGTGCCACCAGCGCTAGCGGGGGGGCTACAGATGAGCAGTTCTTC. Its translation: CATSASGGATDEQFF. The chain employs TRBV15 and TRBJ2-1, with 12 positions matching TRBD2. The CDR3 sequence is 15 residues long. Germline V gene sequence: CDR1 LNHNV, CDR2 YYDKDF (reference sequence). With 5 bases clipped from V and 8 bases from J, the junction kept 7 bases outside the gene matches. Supplemented by reference TRBV15 and TRBJ2-1, the full variable domain reads DAMVIQNPRYQVTQFGKPVTLSCSQTLNHNVMYWYQQKSSQAPKLLFHYYDKDFNNEADTPDNFQSRRPNTSFCFLDIRSPGLGDTAMYLCATSASGGATDEQFFGPGTRLTVL.

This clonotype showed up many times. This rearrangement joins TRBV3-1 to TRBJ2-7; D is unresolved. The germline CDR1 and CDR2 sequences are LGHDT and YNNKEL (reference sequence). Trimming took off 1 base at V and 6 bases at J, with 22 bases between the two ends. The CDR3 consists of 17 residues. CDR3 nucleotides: TGTGCCAGCAGCCAAGGCATCCCAGGCTTGAACCGCCGCGAGCAGTACTTC. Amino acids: CASSQGIPGLNRREQYF.

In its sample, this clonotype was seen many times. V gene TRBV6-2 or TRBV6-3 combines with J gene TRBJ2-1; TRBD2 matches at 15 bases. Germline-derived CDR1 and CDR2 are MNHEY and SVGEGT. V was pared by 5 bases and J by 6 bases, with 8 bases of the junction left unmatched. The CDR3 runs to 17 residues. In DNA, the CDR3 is TGTGCCAGCAGTGAAGGACTAGCGGGAGGGCCCGTCAATGAGCAGTTCTTC. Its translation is CASSEGLAGGPVNEQFF.

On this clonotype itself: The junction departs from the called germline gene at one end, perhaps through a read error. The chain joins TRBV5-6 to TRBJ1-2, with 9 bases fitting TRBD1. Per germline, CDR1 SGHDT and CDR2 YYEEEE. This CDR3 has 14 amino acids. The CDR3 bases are TGTGCCAGCAGCTTAGGGGACAGGGACTATCGCTACACCTTC. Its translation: CASSLGDRDYRYTF.